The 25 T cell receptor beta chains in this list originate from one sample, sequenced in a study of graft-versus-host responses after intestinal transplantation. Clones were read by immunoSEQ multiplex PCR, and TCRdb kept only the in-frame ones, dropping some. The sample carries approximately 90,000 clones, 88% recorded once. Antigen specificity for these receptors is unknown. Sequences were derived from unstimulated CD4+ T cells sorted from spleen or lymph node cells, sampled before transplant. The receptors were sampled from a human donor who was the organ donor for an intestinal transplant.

In DNA, the CDR3 is TGTGCCAGCTCATCCGGACTAGCGGGAAATGAGCAGTTCTTC. Its translation is CASSSGLAGNEQFF. V is TRBV18 and J is TRBJ2-1, with 12 bases matching TRBD2. Trimming cost V 5 bases and J 7 bases; bases outside gene matches: 3. The CDR3 has 14 residues. CDR1 KGHSH and CDR2 LQKENI come from the germline V gene.

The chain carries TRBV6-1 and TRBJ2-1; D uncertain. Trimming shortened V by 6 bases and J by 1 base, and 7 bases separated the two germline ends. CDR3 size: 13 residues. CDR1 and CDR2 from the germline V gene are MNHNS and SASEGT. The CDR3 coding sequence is TGTGCCAGCAGCCCGGTTTCCTACAATGAGCAGTTCTTC. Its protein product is CASSPVSYNEQFF.

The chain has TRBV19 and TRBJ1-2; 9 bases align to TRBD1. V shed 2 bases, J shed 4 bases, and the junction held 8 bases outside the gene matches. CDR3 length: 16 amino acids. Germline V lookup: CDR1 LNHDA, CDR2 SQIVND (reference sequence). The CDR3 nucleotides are TGTGCCAGTAGTATAACGGGACAGGGCCAAAGCTATGGCTACACCTTC. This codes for CASSITGQGQSYGYTF.

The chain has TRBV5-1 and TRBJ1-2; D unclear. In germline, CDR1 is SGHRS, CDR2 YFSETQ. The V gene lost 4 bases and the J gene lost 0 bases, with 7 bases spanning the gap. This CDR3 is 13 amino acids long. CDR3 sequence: CASSPPANYGYTF. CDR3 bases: TGCGCCAGCAGCCCCCCGGCTAACTATGGCTACACCTTC.

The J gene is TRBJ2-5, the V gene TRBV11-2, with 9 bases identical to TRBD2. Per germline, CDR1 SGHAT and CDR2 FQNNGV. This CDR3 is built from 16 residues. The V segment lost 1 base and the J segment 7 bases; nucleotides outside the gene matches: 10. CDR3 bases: TGTGCCAGCAGCTTAGCGTTCCGCGGGGGGGCTGTGACCCAGTACTTC. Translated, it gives CASSLAFRGGAVTQYF.

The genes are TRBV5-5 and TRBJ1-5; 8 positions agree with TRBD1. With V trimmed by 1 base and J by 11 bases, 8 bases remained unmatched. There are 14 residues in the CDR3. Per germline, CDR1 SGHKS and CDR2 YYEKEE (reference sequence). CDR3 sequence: CASSLRGQGMTQHF. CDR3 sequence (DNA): TGTGCCAGCAGCTTGCGTGGACAGGGAATGACCCAGCATTTT.

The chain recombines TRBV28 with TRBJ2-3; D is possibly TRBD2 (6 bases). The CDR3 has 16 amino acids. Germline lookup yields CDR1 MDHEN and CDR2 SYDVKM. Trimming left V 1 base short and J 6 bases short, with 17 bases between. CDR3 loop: CASSLFLGTAPDTQYF. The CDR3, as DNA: TGTGCCAGCAGTTTATTCCTCGGGACTGCGCCGGATACGCAGTATTTT.

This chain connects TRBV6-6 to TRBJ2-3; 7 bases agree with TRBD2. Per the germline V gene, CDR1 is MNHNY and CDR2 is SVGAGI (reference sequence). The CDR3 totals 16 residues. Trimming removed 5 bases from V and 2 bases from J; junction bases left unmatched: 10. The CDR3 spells CASSNLAEILTDTQYF. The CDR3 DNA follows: TGTGCCAGCAGTAACCTAGCGGAGATACTCACAGATACGCAGTATTTT.

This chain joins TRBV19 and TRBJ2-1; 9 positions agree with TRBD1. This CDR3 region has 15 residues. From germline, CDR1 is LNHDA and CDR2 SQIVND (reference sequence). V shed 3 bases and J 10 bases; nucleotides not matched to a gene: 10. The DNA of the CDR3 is TGTGCCAGTAGTATCTCCGGGACAGGGATCTACGAGCAGTTCTTC. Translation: CASSISGTGIYEQFF.

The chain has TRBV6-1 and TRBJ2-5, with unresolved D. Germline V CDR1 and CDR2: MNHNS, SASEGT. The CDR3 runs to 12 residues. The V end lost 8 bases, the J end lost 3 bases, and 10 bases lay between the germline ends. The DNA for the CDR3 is TGTGCCAGCTTCTCTGTTGAAGAGACCCAGTACTTC. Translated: CASFSVEETQYF.

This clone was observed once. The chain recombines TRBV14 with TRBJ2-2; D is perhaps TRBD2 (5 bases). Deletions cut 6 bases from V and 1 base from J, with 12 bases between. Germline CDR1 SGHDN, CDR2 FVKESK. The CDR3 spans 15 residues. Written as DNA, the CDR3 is TGTGCCAGCAGTCGGCTAGCTTGGAACACCGGGGAGCTGTTTTTT. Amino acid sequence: CASSRLAWNTGELFF.

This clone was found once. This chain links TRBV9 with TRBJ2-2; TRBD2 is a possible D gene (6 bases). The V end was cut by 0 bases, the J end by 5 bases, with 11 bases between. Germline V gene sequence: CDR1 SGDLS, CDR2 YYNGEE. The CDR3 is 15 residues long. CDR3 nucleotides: TGTGCCAGCAGCGTAGCGGGAGTTAGGACCGGGGAGCTGTTTTTT. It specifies CASSVAGVRTGELFF.

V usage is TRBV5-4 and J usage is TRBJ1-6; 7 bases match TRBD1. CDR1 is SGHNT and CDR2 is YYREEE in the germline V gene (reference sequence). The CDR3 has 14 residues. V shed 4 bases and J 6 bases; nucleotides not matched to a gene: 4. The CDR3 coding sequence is TGTGCCAGCAGCGACAGGGCGGGTAATTCACCCCTCCACTTT. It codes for CASSDRAGNSPLHF.

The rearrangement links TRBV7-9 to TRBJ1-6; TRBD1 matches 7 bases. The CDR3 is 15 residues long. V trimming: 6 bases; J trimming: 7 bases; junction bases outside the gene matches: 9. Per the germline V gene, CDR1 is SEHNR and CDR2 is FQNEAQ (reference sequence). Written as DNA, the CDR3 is TGTGCCAGCAGGGCCGACAGGGACCTGAATTCACCCCTCCACTTT. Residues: CASRADRDLNSPLHF.

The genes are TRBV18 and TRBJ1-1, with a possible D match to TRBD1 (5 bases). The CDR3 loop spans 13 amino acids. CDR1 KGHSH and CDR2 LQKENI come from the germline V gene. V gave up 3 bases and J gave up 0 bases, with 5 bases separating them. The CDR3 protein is CASSPRVNTEAFF. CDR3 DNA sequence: TGTGCCAGCTCACCCAGGGTGAACACTGAAGCTTTCTTT. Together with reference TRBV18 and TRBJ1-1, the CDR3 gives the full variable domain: NAGVMQNPRHLVRRRGQEARLRCSPMKGHSHVYWYRQLPEEGLKFMVYLQKENIIDESGMPKERFSAEFPKEGPSILRIQQVVRGDSAAYFCASSPRVNTEAFFGQGTRLTVV.

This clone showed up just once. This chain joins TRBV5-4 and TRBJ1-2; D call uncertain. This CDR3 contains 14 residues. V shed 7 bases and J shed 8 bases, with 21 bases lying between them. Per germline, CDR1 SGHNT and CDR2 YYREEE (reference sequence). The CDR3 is CASFPRGSLGGYTF. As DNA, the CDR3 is TGTGCCAGCTTCCCCCGCGGGTCCCTAGGCGGCTACACCTTC.

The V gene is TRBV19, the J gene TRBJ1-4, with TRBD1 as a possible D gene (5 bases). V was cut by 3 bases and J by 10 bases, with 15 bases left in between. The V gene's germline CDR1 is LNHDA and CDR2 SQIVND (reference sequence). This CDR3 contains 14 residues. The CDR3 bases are TGTGCCAGTAGTATCCCCGGGGGAGCCGGAAAACTGTTTTTT. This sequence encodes CASSIPGGAGKLFF.

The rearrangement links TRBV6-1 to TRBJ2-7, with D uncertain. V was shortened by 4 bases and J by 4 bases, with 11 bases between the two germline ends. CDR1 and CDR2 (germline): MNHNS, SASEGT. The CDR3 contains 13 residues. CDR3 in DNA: TGTGCCAGCAGTGTAGCTCGCGGTTACGAGCAGTACTTC. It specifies CASSVARGYEQYF.

Written as DNA, the CDR3 is TGTGCCAGCAGTTCCGGTTTTGACATTCAGTACTTC. Protein: CASSSGFDIQYF. The chain couples TRBV27 to TRBJ2-4; D is unresolved. Trimming shortened V by 4 bases and J by 8 bases, and 9 bases separated the two germline ends. The CDR3 spans 12 residues. The germline V gene has CDR1 MNHEY and CDR2 SMNVEV (reference sequence).

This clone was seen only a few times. DNA of the CDR3: TGTGCCAGCAGCTTGACAGGGAGTCAGCCCCAGCATTTT. This translates into CASSLTGSQPQHF. The chain recombines TRBV5-6 with TRBJ1-5, with D possibly TRBD1 on 6 matching bases. Between the trimmed V and J ends, which lost 1 base and 6 bases, there was a span of 8 bases. The CDR3 spans 13 residues. The germline CDR1 and CDR2 sequences are SGHDT and YYEEEE.

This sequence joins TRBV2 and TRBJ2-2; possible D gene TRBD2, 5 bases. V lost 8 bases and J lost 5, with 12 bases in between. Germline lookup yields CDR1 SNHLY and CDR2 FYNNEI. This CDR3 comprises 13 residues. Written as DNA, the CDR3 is TGTGCCAGCGGTTCGGGGTGGACCGGGGAGCTGTTTTTT. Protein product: CASGSGWTGELFF. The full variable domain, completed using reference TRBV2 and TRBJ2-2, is EPEVTQTPSHQVTQMGQEVILRCVPISNHLYFYWYRQILGQKVEFLVSFYNNEISEKSEIFDDQFSVERPDGSNFTLKIRSTKLEDSAMYFCASGSGWTGELFFGEGSRLTVL.

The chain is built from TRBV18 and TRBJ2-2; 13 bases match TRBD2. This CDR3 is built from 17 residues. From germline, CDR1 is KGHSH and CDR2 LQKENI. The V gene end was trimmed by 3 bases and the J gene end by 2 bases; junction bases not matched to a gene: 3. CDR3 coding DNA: TGTGCCAGCTCACCGAGACTAGCGGGAGGAAACACCGGGGAGCTGTTTTTT. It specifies CASSPRLAGGNTGELFF.

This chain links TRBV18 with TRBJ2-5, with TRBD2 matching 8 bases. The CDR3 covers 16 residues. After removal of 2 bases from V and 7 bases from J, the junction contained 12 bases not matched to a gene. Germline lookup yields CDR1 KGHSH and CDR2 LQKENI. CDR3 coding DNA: TGTGCCAGCTCACCAGGACTAGCAGGCGAGAAAGGGACCCAGTACTTC. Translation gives CASSPGLAGEKGTQYF.

The CDR3 region has the DNA TGTGCCAGCAGTCGCCGTCAGGGGGCGAACACTGAAGCTTTCTTT. This sequence encodes CASSRRQGANTEAFF. The rearrangement joins TRBV6-6 to TRBJ1-1; 8 bases are a match to TRBD1. From germline, CDR1 is MNHNY and CDR2 SVGAGI (reference sequence). Trimming at V came to 5 bases and at J to 1 base, leaving 6 bases not matched to a gene. This CDR3 has 15 amino acids.

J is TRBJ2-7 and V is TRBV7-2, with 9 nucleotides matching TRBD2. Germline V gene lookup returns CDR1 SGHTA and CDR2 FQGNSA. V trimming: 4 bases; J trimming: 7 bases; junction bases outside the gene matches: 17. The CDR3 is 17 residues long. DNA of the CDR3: TGTGCCAGCAGCTCGCCCAAGGTCCTAGCGGGGCGAGGGGAGCAGTACTTC. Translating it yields CASSSPKVLAGRGEQYF.